These T cell receptor beta chains were read from a single sample in a study of Tregs in tolerant kidney transplant recipients. These receptors lack a known antigen. Using immunoSEQ multiplex PCR, the repertoire was profiled, and TCRdb retains in-frame clones only, with some absent. Found here are around 30,000 clones, under 90% of them singletons; the top ten hold approximately 2.4%. The sample taken for sequencing was Tregs from blood cultured with allogeneic cells. The receptors were sampled from a human donor in good health. Both conserved end residues are part of each CDR3. D genes are given only for firm matches. Rows may omit the clone size; those that give it use once, few, many or a size class.

>.|TRBJ1-1|.|TRBV11-1
CASSLVVRSSEAFF
TGTGCCAGCAGCTTAGTGGTGAGGAGTTCTGAAGCTTTCTTT
>.|TRBJ1-4|.|TRBV18
CASSPQGAEEKLFF
TGTGCCAGCTCACCGCAAGGGGCGGAGGAAAAACTGTTTTTT
>.|TRBJ1-6|.|TRBV6-6
CASTPYSYNSPLHF
TGTGCCAGCACCCCTTACTCCTATAATTCACCCCTCCACTTT
>once|TRBJ2-7|.|TRBV27
CASSWGAGILNEQYF
TGTGCCAGCAGTTGGGGCGCGGGGATTCTCAACGAGCAGTACTTC
>.|TRBJ2-1|.|TRBV4-3
CASSQSSGASSYNEQFF
TGCGCCAGCAGCCAATCGTCAGGGGCCAGCTCCTACAATGAGCAGTTCTTC
>.|TRBJ2-5|.|TRBV14
CASSPGQTSRGETQYF
TGTGCCAGCAGCCCCGGCCAAACTAGTAGGGGAGAGACCCAGTACTTC
>.|TRBJ2-4|.|TRBV9
CASSVGPRLGNIQYF
TGTGCCAGCAGCGTAGGGCCAAGACTAGGAAACATTCAGTACTTC
>.|TRBJ2-7|.|TRBV5-1
CASSLALGREQYF
TGCGCCAGCAGCTTGGCTCTAGGGCGCGAGCAGTACTTC
>.|TRBJ2-7|.|TRBV30
CAWSATPANYEQYF
TGTGCCTGGAGTGCCACGCCCGCAAACTACGAGCAGTACTTC
>few|TRBJ2-7|TRBD2|TRBV7-2
CASSLLAGYEQYF
TGTGCCAGCAGCTTACTAGCGGGGTACGAGCAGTACTTC
>.|TRBJ2-5|.|TRBV11-1
CASSFRTAETQYF
TGTGCCAGCAGCTTTAGGACGGCTGAGACCCAGTACTTC
>.|TRBJ2-5|TRBD2|TRBV4-2
CASSQEPAGIGETQYF
TGTGCCAGCAGCCAAGAACCAGCGGGGATCGGGGAGACCCAGTACTTC
>.|TRBJ2-2|.|TRBV2
CASKRVNGELFF
TGTGCCAGCAAACGGGTAAACGGGGAGCTGTTTTTT
>.|TRBJ1-2|TRBD1|TRBV18
CASSGSTGGDYGYTF
TGTGCCAGCTCGGGATCGACAGGGGGAGACTATGGCTACACCTTC
>few|TRBJ1-1|.|TRBV25-1
CAKREGTEAFF
TGTGCCAAAAGGGAGGGGACTGAAGCTTTCTTT
>.|TRBJ1-2|.|TRBV7-9
CASSLGGTPAYGYTF
TGTGCCAGCAGCTTAGGGGGGACCCCCGCCTATGGCTACACCTTC
>.|TRBJ1-1|TRBD1|TRBV6-6
CASSYGRLTGVTEAFF
TGTGCCAGCAGTTACGGCAGACTCACAGGGGTCACTGAAGCTTTCTTT
>medium-sized|TRBJ1-2|.|TRBV19
CASKGLGPNGYTF
TGTGCCAGTAAAGGTCTAGGCCCAAACGGCTACACCTTC
>.|TRBJ2-5|TRBD2|TRBV5-4
CASSRGGSQETQYF
TGTGCCAGCAGCCGCGGGGGGTCCCAAGAGACCCAGTACTTC
>.|TRBJ1-1|TRBD1|TRBV5-4
CASSSGAGGRNPEAFF
TGTGCCAGCAGCTCTGGGGCAGGGGGCAGGAACCCTGAAGCTTTCTTT
>.|TRBJ1-2|.|TRBV19
CASSTSGGDYGYTF
TGTGCCAGTAGTACCAGCGGGGGGGACTATGGCTACACCTTC
>medium-sized|TRBJ1-1|.|TRBV15
CATSRDSGYTEAFF
TGTGCCACCAGCAGAGATTCAGGTTACACTGAAGCTTTCTTT
>.|TRBJ1-2|TRBD1|TRBV28
CASSFPHSTGTGVHGYTF
TGTGCCAGCAGTTTTCCCCATTCAACCGGGACAGGGGTTCATGGCTACACCTTC
>.|TRBJ1-2|.|TRBV18
CASSTGQGYYGYTF
TGTGCCAGCTCTACAGGGCAGGGCTACTATGGCTACACCTTC
>.|TRBJ1-1|.|TRBV20-1
CRGKGGTEAFF
TGCAGGGGGAAAGGGGGAACTGAGGCTTTCTTT
>.|TRBJ2-7|TRBD2|TRBV4-1
CASSQGLAGAFYEQYF
TGCGCCAGCAGCCAGGGACTAGCGGGGGCCTTCTACGAGCAGTACTTC
>.|TRBJ1-1|TRBD1|TRBV30
CALQGGAFF
TGTGCTCTCCAGGGGGGCGCTTTCTTT
>.|TRBJ2-5|.|TRBV7-8
CASSLGVGETQYF
TGTGCCAGCAGCTTGGGGGTGGGGGAGACCCAGTACTTC
>.|TRBJ2-3|.|TRBV19
CASNSRGYTDTQYF
TGTGCCAGTAACAGCAGGGGTTACACAGATACGCAGTATTTT
>once|TRBJ2-3|.|TRBV6-5
CASSYSDGLRGGTQYF
TGTGCCAGCAGTTACTCGGACGGGCTAAGGGGGGGTACGCAGTATTTT
>.|TRBJ1-1|.|TRBV7-9
CASSLDPGFWNTEAFF
TGTGCCAGCAGCTTGGATCCCGGATTTTGGAACACTGAAGCTTTCTTT
>.|TRBJ2-1|.|TRBV28
CASSYPRVYNEQFF
TGTGCCAGCAGCTATCCCAGGGTCTACAATGAGCAGTTCTTC
>once|TRBJ2-7|TRBD2|TRBV7-8
CASSSGLAGGYEQYF
TGTGCCAGCAGCTCGGGACTAGCGGGAGGCTACGAGCAGTACTTC
>.|TRBJ1-1|.|TRBV5-5
CASSLVGPGVTEAFF
TGTGCCAGCAGCTTGGTAGGGCCGGGAGTCACTGAAGCTTTCTTT
>.|TRBJ1-2|.|TRBV19
CASSVDGLYGYTF
TGTGCCAGTAGTGTTGACGGGCTCTATGGCTACACCTTC
>few|TRBJ2-2|.|TRBV19
CASSIDPRNTGELFF
TGTGCCAGTAGTATAGATCCGAGGAACACCGGGGAGCTGTTTTTT
>.|TRBJ1-2|.|TRBV19
CASSTAGGYTF
TGTGCCAGTAGTACCGCGGGGGGCTACACCTTC
>.|TRBJ1-1|.|TRBV6-6
CARAGLNTEAFF
TGTGCCAGAGCGGGGTTGAACACTGAAGCTTTCTTT
>.|TRBJ2-6|TRBD1|TRBV6-6
CASMTGYRSGANVLTF
TGTGCCAGCATGACAGGGTACCGCTCTGGGGCCAACGTCCTGACTTTC
>.|TRBJ1-3|TRBD1|TRBV28
CASSPTLTGIYF
TGTGCCAGCAGCCCTACTCTGACAGGGATATATTTT
>.|TRBJ1-5|.|TRBV19
CASTSLSKGMVQPQHF
TGTGCCAGTACCTCGTTGTCGAAGGGGATGGTCCAGCCCCAGCATTTT
>.|TRBJ1-6|.|TRBV9
CASSPDYNSPLHF
TGTGCCAGCAGCCCCGATTATAATTCACCCCTCCACTTT
>.|TRBJ2-5|.|TRBV13
CASSLLSASETQYF
TGTGCCAGCAGCTTACTCTCGGCTAGCGAGACCCAGTACTTC
>.|TRBJ2-3|.|TRBV4-2
CASSQDAPGRSSTDTQYF
TGTGCCAGCAGCCAAGACGCCCCGGGACGATCTAGCACAGATACGCAGTATTTT
>.|TRBJ1-2|.|TRBV2
CASSEYHNYGYTF
TGTGCCAGCAGTGAATACCATAACTATGGCTACACCTTC
>.|TRBJ1-2|.|TRBV28
CASSPAANYGYTF
TGTGCCAGCAGTCCGGCGGCTAACTATGGCTACACCTTC
>few|TRBJ1-4|.|TRBV10-3
CAISPGLPNEKLFF
TGTGCCATCAGTCCGGGCCTCCCTAATGAAAAACTGTTTTTT
>.|TRBJ1-4|.|TRBV7-3
CASSLVGLTHEKLFF
TGTGCCAGCAGCTTAGTGGGCCTAACCCACGAAAAACTGTTTTTT